One sample yielded the 20 T cell receptor beta chains listed below, sequenced in a study of tumour-infiltrating T cells in Burkitt lymphoma. Profiled with immunoSEQ multiplex PCR; TCRdb holds only in-frame clones, not every one. The data contain roughly 2,000 clones, roughly 16% of them singletons. The material sequenced was tumor tissue from a relapse. The origin of the receptors is a human donor with relapsed Burkitt lymphoma.

This clone was counted a single time. The junction shows a germline mismatch at one end, possibly a read error. This same CDR3 is encoded by further DNA sequences in the sample. V is TRBV7-8 and J is TRBJ1-1; D not resolved. Germline CDR1 is SGHVS and CDR2 is FQNEAQ. The CDR3 consists of 14 residues. CDR3 residues: CASSLPGKNTEAFF. DNA of the CDR3: TGTGCCAGCAGCTTACCAGGAAAGAACACTGAAGCGTTCTTT.

This clone was detected a few times. The junction and the germline gene differ at one end; a read error may be behind it. V gene TRBV7-7 combines with J gene TRBJ2-5; 8 bases are a match to TRBD1. The germline V gene has CDR1 SSHAT and CDR2 FNYEAQ (reference sequence). The CDR3 has 13 residues. CDR3: CASSSDREETQYF. In DNA, the CDR3 is TGTGCTAGCAGCTCGGACAGGGAAGAGACCCAGTACTTC.

V and J are TRBV7-6 and TRBJ2-2; TRBD2 aligns across 7 bases. The trim removed 5 bases at V and 0 bases at J, leaving 9 bases unmatched. The CDR3 extends over 17 amino acids. Germline V lookup: CDR1 SGHVS, CDR2 FNYEAQ. Here the CDR3 reads CASSLFASGSNTGELFF. Written as DNA, the CDR3 is TGTGCCAGCAGCCTCTTCGCTAGCGGATCGAACACCGGGGAGCTGTTTTTT.

The rearrangement uses TRBV4-1 and TRBJ2-1; possible D gene TRBD2, 6 bases. Germline CDR1 reads MGHRA; CDR2 reads YSYEKL. Trimming stripped 0 bases from V and 7 bases from J, with 16 bases between. The CDR3 is 16 amino acids. The CDR3 loop is CASSQDRGRAGNEQFF. CDR3 DNA sequence: TGCGCCAGCAGCCAAGATCGAGGCAGGGCGGGAAATGAGCAGTTCTTC.

The V gene is TRBV6-5, the J gene TRBJ1-5; no clear D gene. Per the germline V gene, CDR1 is MNHEY and CDR2 is SVGAGI. This CDR3 region has 13 residues. V was pared by 8 bases and J by 3 bases, with 11 bases between. The DNA for the CDR3 is TGTGCCAGCTCACCCGGTATCAATCAGCCCCAGCATTTT. Protein: CASSPGINQPQHF.

The gene calls are TRBV20-1 and TRBJ1-1; D is perhaps TRBD1 (5 bases). Looked up from germline, CDR1 is DFQATT and CDR2 is SNEGSKA (reference sequence). Trimming removed 1 base from V and 8 bases from J, with 8 bases in between. The CDR3 has 11 residues. The chain's CDR3 is CSARARDEAFF. The CDR3 DNA reads as TGCAGTGCTAGAGCCAGGGACGAAGCTTTCTTT.

This chain joins TRBV27 and TRBJ2-5; 10 bases are a match to TRBD1. J gave up 5 bases and V 4 bases, and 7 bases lay outside the gene matches. The CDR3 length is 15 residues. In germline, CDR1 is MNHEY, CDR2 SMNVEV (reference sequence). In DNA, the CDR3 is TGTGCCAGCAGTTCCTTTGGGACAGGGGTCGAGACCCAGTACTTC. Its translation is CASSSFGTGVETQYF.

By share of the sample, this clone is large. The chain has TRBV28 and TRBJ2-5; D is possibly TRBD1 (5 bases). Deletions cut 5 bases from V and 0 bases from J, with 13 bases between. The CDR3 extends over 15 amino acids. Germline V lookup: CDR1 MDHEN, CDR2 SYDVKM. The CDR3 coding sequence is TGTGCCAGCAGTCCCCGACAGTGGAACCAAGAGACCCAGTACTTC. The encoded protein is CASSPRQWNQETQYF.

Concerning this clone: At one of its ends the junction is not consistent with the germline gene, which may arise from a read error. The chain carries TRBV19 and TRBJ2-2; 12 nucleotides match TRBD2. Per germline, CDR1 LNHDA and CDR2 SQIVND (reference sequence). The CDR3 is made up of 16 amino acids. The CDR3 sequence is CASSPSGGAYTEELFF. In nucleotides, the CDR3 is TGTGCCAGTAGTCCTAGCGGGGGGGCCTACACCGAGGAGCTGTTTTTT.

This chain's CDR3 is CASSSDFSYEQYF. CDR3 nucleotide sequence: TGTGCCAGCAGCTCGGACTTTTCCTACGAGCAGTACTTC. The chain couples TRBV7-3 to TRBJ2-7, with D maybe TRBD2 (5 bases). The germline V gene encodes CDR1 SGHTA and CDR2 FQGTGA. Between the trimmed V and J ends, which lost 4 bases and 1 base, there was a span of 8 bases. There are 13 residues in the CDR3.

This clone has a handful of counts. CDR3: CATSRDLGLAGVGEGETQYF. The CDR3 coding sequence is TGTGCCACCAGCAGAGATCTGGGCCTAGCGGGAGTAGGTGAGGGGGAGACCCAGTACTTC. This rearrangement joins TRBV15 to TRBJ2-5; TRBD2 agrees at 10 bases. Germline V gene lookup returns CDR1 LNHNV and CDR2 YYDKDF (reference sequence). The CDR3 length is 20 residues. The J segment lost 5 bases and the V segment lost 0 bases, leaving 18 bases of the junction unmatched.

V and J are TRBV6-5 and TRBJ2-1; 9 nucleotides line up with TRBD2. The CDR3 has 16 amino acids. Trimming cost V 0 bases and J 6 bases; bases outside gene matches: 6. Germline CDR1 MNHEY, CDR2 SVGAGI. The CDR3 loop reads CASSYSGTSTSNEQFF. CDR3 sequence (DNA): TGTGCCAGCAGTTACTCCGGGACTAGCACTTCCAATGAGCAGTTCTTC.

This clone was counted only a few times. CDR3 sequence (DNA): TGTGCCAGCTCACCTCAAGCGGGAGGGTTAGAGCAGTACTTC. This encodes CASSPQAGGLEQYF. The chain is built from TRBV18 and TRBJ2-7; the match to TRBD2 covers 10 bases. CDR1 and CDR2 (germline): KGHSH, LQKENI. This CDR3 spans 14 amino acids. The junction had 6 bases not matched to a gene; V was cut back by 3 bases and J by 7 bases.

This chain uses TRBV9 with TRBJ2-3; D is uncertain. There are 15 residues in the CDR3. CDR1 and CDR2 (germline): SGDLS, YYNGEE. Trimming took off 0 bases at V and 2 bases at J, with 10 bases between the two ends. This CDR3 is CASSVAFWSTDTQYF. CDR3 nucleotides: TGTGCCAGCAGCGTAGCTTTCTGGTCCACAGATACGCAGTATTTT.

The chain uses TRBV5-8 and TRBJ1-2, with 10 nucleotides matching TRBD1. This CDR3 comprises 14 residues. J gave up 6 bases and V 2 bases, and 4 bases lay outside the gene matches. Germline CDR1 is SGHTS and CDR2 is YDEGEE. The CDR3 coding sequence is TGTGCCAGCAGCTTCGTGGGACAGGGGAATGGCTACACCTTC. It specifies CASSFVGQGNGYTF.

The chain recombines TRBV14 with TRBJ2-1; 7 bases are a match to TRBD2. V lost 6 bases and J lost 12; bases outside the gene matches: 8. The CDR3 loop spans 12 amino acids. CDR1 is SGHDN and CDR2 is FVKESK in the germline V gene. CDR3 DNA: TGTGCCAGCAGGGCTAGCGGACCCCCGCAGTTCTTC. It codes for CASRASGPPQFF.

J is TRBJ2-3 and V is TRBV5-5; 9 bases map to TRBD1. This CDR3 is 16 amino acids long. V trimming: 5 bases; J trimming: 3 bases; junction bases outside the gene matches: 10. Germline values: CDR1 SGHKS, CDR2 YYEKEE (reference sequence). The CDR3 here is CASSHGQGRGTDTQYF. CDR3 sequence (DNA): TGTGCCAGCAGTCACGGACAGGGGAGGGGTACAGATACGCAGTATTTT.

The CDR3 DNA reads as TGTGCCTGGAGTCTTGGAGGAGGGGTTGGAAACACCATATATTTT. This codes for CAWSLGGGVGNTIYF. The chain recombines TRBV30 with TRBJ1-3; a weak D match, TRBD1 (5 bases). V shed 2 bases and J shed 3 bases, with 14 bases lying between them. Germline V gene lookup returns CDR1 GTSNPN and CDR2 SVGIG (reference sequence). The CDR3 loop spans 15 amino acids.

This clone was seen more than once but under ten times. The V and J genes are TRBV27 and TRBJ2-2; weak D call: TRBD2 (6 bases). The length of the CDR3 is 14 residues. V was clipped by 8 bases and J by 7 bases, with 17 bases between them. CDR1 MNHEY and CDR2 SMNVEV come from the germline V gene (reference sequence). The CDR3 nucleotides read TGTGCCAGCGGGTGGGATTTCGGGAGCGGGGAGCTGTTTTTT. Amino acids: CASGWDFGSGELFF.

This clone was counted a few times. The genes are TRBV18 and TRBJ2-5; no reliable D call. The CDR3 has 14 amino acids. Germline V gene data show CDR1 as KGHSH and CDR2 as LQKENI. Trimming pared 0 bases from V and 0 bases from J, leaving 5 bases between. The DNA for the CDR3 is TGTGCCAGCTCACCACCGGGAAACCAAGAGACCCAGTACTTC. Protein sequence: CASSPPGNQETQYF.